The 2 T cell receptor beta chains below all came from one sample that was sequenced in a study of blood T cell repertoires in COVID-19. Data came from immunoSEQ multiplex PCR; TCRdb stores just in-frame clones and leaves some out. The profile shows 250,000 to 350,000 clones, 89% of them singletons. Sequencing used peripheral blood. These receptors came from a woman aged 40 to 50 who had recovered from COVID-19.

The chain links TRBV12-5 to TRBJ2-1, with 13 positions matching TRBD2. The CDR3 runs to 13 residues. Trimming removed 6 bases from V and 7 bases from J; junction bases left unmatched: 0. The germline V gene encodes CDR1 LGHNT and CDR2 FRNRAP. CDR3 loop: CASGTSGRNEQFF. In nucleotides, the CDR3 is TGTGCTAGTGGGACTAGCGGGAGGAATGAGCAGTTCTTC.

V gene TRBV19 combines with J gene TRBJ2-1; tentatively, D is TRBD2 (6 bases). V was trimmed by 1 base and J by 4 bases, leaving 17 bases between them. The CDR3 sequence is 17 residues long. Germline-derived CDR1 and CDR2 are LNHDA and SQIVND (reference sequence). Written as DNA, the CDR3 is TGTGCCAGTAGTATAGGTGGGGCTAGCGAGGTGTACAATGAGCAGTTCTTC. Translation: CASSIGGASEVYNEQFF.